The next 10 T cell receptor beta chains were all read from a single sample in a study of blood T cell repertoires in COVID-19. The data were produced by immunoSEQ multiplex PCR, yet TCRdb's version contains in-frame clones alone and is incomplete. The table shows approximately 58,000 clones, with approximately 78% occurring only once. Sample: peripheral blood. Receptors originate from a man aged 60 to 75 with COVID-19, enrolled during active disease.

This sequence joins TRBV6-5 and TRBJ2-7; maybe TRBD1 (6 bases). Germline loops: CDR1 MNHEY, CDR2 SVGAGI. This CDR3 comprises 14 residues. V shed 5 bases and J shed 2 bases, with 13 bases lying between them. The CDR3 region is CASSPGDTTYEQYF. CDR3 in DNA: TGTGCCAGCAGTCCCGGGGACACTACCTACGAGCAGTACTTC.

The chain recombines TRBV6-5 with TRBJ2-2, with 8 positions matching TRBD1. CDR1 and CDR2 (germline): MNHEY, SVGAGI. V lost 7 bases and J lost 6; bases outside the gene matches: 10. This CDR3 has 15 residues. The CDR3: CASIRNRQGSGELFF. The DNA for the CDR3 is TGTGCCAGCATCAGAAACCGACAGGGGTCCGGGGAGCTGTTTTTT.

The V gene is TRBV24-1, the J gene TRBJ2-3, with D hard to call. The CDR3 covers 15 residues. In germline, CDR1 is KGHDR, CDR2 SFDVKD. Deletions cut 4 bases from V and 2 bases from J, with 12 bases between. For the CDR3, the DNA is TGTGCCACCAGTGACTCACAGTTATACACAGATACGCAGTATTTT. Amino acid sequence: CATSDSQLYTDTQYF.

The CDR3, as DNA: TGTGCCAGTAGTACCGGTCCACTCGCGAACCAAGAGACCCAGTACTTC. Protein sequence: CASSTGPLANQETQYF. The V call is TRBV19, the J call TRBJ2-5; no definite D call. Germline V lookup: CDR1 LNHDA, CDR2 SQIVND (reference sequence). CDR3 length equals 16 residues. Between the trimmed V and J ends, which lost 4 bases and 0 bases, there was a span of 15 bases. The full variable domain, rest sourced from reference TRBV19 and TRBJ2-5, is DGGITQSPKYLFRKEGQNVTLSCEQNLNHDAMYWYRQDPGQGLRLIYYSQIVNDFQKGDIAEGYSVSREKKESFPLTVTSAQKNPTAFYLCASSTGPLANQETQYFGPGTRLLVL.

This clone was observed a single time. V is TRBV14 and J is TRBJ2-6; 7 positions agree with TRBD2. The V gene end was trimmed by 9 bases and the J gene end by 2 bases; junction bases not matched to a gene: 16. The CDR3 loop spans 18 amino acids. Germline V gene sequence: CDR1 SGHDN, CDR2 FVKESK. The CDR3, as DNA: TGTGCCAGTAAAGACGAGGGAGGGGCGCTCCCTGGGGCCAACGTCCTGACTTTC. Encoded protein: CASKDEGGALPGANVLTF.

The chain links TRBV18 to TRBJ2-1; 8 bases agree with TRBD2. This CDR3 has 16 residues. V lost 3 bases and J lost 6; bases outside the gene matches: 10. Looked up from germline, CDR1 is KGHSH and CDR2 is LQKENI. The CDR3 spells CASSPGTGGVVNEQFF. DNA for the CDR3: TGTGCCAGCTCACCCGGAACGGGGGGGGTCGTCAATGAGCAGTTCTTC.

In this sample, this clone turned up a few times. This sequence joins TRBV12-3 or TRBV12-4 and TRBJ2-5, with TRBD2 as a possible D gene (5 bases). The CDR3 has 13 amino acids. Trimming stripped 7 bases from V and 2 bases from J, with 11 bases between. CDR3 loop: CASTSGKQETQYF. CDR3 coding DNA: TGTGCCAGCACCTCCGGGAAACAAGAGACCCAGTACTTC.

The CDR3 sequence: CASSPASGGHTGELFF. The CDR3 DNA is TGCGCCAGCAGCCCAGCTAGCGGGGGGCACACCGGGGAGCTGTTTTTT. The chain links TRBV5-1 to TRBJ2-2; 11 bases are a match to TRBD2. The V gene end was trimmed by 4 bases and the J gene end by 3 bases; junction bases not matched to a gene: 5. Germline CDR1 SGHRS, CDR2 YFSETQ. The CDR3 covers 16 residues.

This clone has only one observation. The chain joins TRBV2 to TRBJ1-5, with a possible D match to TRBD1 (6 bases). The CDR3 is made up of 13 amino acids. The germline V and J ends were trimmed by 7 bases and 4 bases, with 11 bases remaining between them. Germline CDR1 and CDR2: SNHLY and FYNNEI. The CDR3 sequence is CASIGGRNQPQHF. CDR3 DNA sequence: TGTGCCAGCATAGGGGGTCGGAATCAGCCCCAGCATTTT.

This clone has a handful of counts. The rearrangement links TRBV6-5 to TRBJ1-2, with 7 bases matching TRBD1. The J segment lost 0 bases and the V segment lost 11 bases, leaving 12 bases of the junction unmatched. CDR1 is MNHEY, CDR2 SVGAGI, per germline. There are 15 residues in the CDR3. The CDR3 reads CAAPDTGAANYGYTF. CDR3 in DNA: TGTGCCGCGCCTGACACAGGGGCAGCTAACTATGGCTACACCTTC.